What follows are 30 T cell receptor beta chains derived from one specimen sequenced in a study of CXCR3-negative and CXCR3-positive naive CD8 T cells. UMI-labeled 5' RACE yielded the TRB cDNA libraries. One entry per CDR3 protein, without DNA, is what TCRdb gives after re-calling the 5' RACE reads. Reported are over 100,000 distinct CDR3 sequences; the ten largest clones contain approximately 0.29%. The sequenced material came from naive CXCR3- CD8+ T cells from blood. Subset noted: CD45RO-CCR7+CD27+CD95- naive CD8+ T cells lacking CXCR3 (TNR3-). These receptors all come from a human donor in good health. Some clones in this sample may be carry-over from other donors' samples.

The chain recombines TRBV28 with TRBJ2-3; TCRdb calls TRBD1, which cannot be checked without DNA. Per the germline V gene, CDR1 is MDHEN and CDR2 is SYDVKM. CDR3 length: 14 amino acids. The CDR3 spells CASSPERITDMQYF.

The chain combines TRBV5-1 with TRBJ2-1; there is no DNA to check the TCRdb D call of TRBD1. This CDR3 region has 14 residues. The germline gives CDR1 SGHRS, CDR2 YFSETQ. The CDR3 protein is CASSPRTVRNEQFF.

V usage is TRBV15 and J usage is TRBJ2-1. The CDR3 consists of 16 residues. Per germline, CDR1 LNHNV and CDR2 YYDKDF (reference sequence). The CDR3 reads CATSRDGVGSYNEQFF.

The V gene is TRBV29-1, the J gene TRBJ2-7; the TRBD1 assignment by TCRdb is unverifiable without DNA. The CDR3 contains 13 residues. Germline-derived CDR1 and CDR2 are SQVTM and ANQGSEA. CDR3 region: CSVLDRVFSEQYF.

The chain links TRBV29-1 to TRBJ2-1; the D gene TCRdb calls, TRBD1, cannot be checked with no DNA. This CDR3 is 14 amino acids long. Germline V gene data show CDR1 as SQVTM and CDR2 as ANQGSEA. The chain's CDR3 is CSVELFAGGNEQFF.

This sequence joins TRBV29-1 and TRBJ2-5; TCRdb's D call, TRBD1, is unchecked because there is no DNA. CDR3 length: 17 residues. The V gene's germline CDR1 is SQVTM and CDR2 ANQGSEA. The CDR3 here is CSVEDPGPGGGQETQYF. Drawing the rest from reference TRBV29-1 and TRBJ2-5, the complete variable domain is SAVISQKPSRDICQRGTSLTIQCQVDSQVTMMFWYRQQPGQSLTLIATANQGSEATYESGFVIDKFPISRPNLTFSTLTVSNMSPEDSSIYLCSVEDPGPGGGQETQYFGPGTRLLVL.

The chain couples TRBV28 to TRBJ2-7; TCRdb indicates TRBD2, and absent DNA this call remains unverified. Germline V gives CDR1 MDHEN, CDR2 SYDVKM. The CDR3 length is 15 residues. The CDR3 loop is CATHRRAGGSYEQYF.

The J gene is TRBJ2-5, the V gene TRBV7-9. CDR3 length: 16 amino acids. Germline V CDR1 and CDR2: SEHNR, FQNEAQ (reference sequence). The CDR3 here is CASSLVWQENGETQYF. The whole variable domain, remainder taken from reference TRBV7-9 and TRBJ2-5, is DTGVSQNPRHKITKRGQNVTFRCDPISEHNRLYWYRQTLGQGPEFLTYFQNEAQLEKSRLLSDRFSAERPKGSFSTLEIQRTEQGDSAMYLCASSLVWQENGETQYFGPGTRLLVL.

V gene TRBV12-3 or TRBV12-4 combines with J gene TRBJ2-1; with no DNA, the TCRdb D assignment of TRBD2 cannot be verified. This CDR3 comprises 18 residues. The CDR3 loop is CASSLPPTSPSSYNEQFF.

This chain joins TRBV10-3 and TRBJ1-1; the TCRdb call, TRBD1, lacks DNA for checking. CDR1 is ENHRY, CDR2 SYGVKD, per germline. This CDR3 is 15 amino acids long. The CDR3: CAISESHPPNTEAFF.

The gene calls are TRBV4-3 and TRBJ2-7; TCRdb reports TRBD1, a call that lacks DNA to check it against. Germline CDR1 reads LGHNA; CDR2 reads YSLEER. The CDR3 spans 15 residues. The CDR3 is CASSQGWTGEDEQYF.

The chain employs TRBV6-2 or TRBV6-3 and TRBJ2-3; the D call from TCRdb, TRBD1, cannot be confirmed without DNA. The germline V gene has CDR1 MNHEY and CDR2 SVGEGT. This CDR3 region has 15 residues. The chain's CDR3 is CASSRQGPGTDTQYF.

The V and J genes are TRBV11-3 and TRBJ2-3; TCRdb indicates TRBD1, and absent DNA this call remains unverified. Germline CDR1 is SGHNT and CDR2 is YENEEA. The CDR3 totals 15 residues. The CDR3 spells CASSLRAGVTDTQYF.

The CDR3 here is CSVGQNTEAFF. This chain connects TRBV29-1 to TRBJ1-1. CDR1 and CDR2 from the germline V gene are SQVTM and ANQGSEA. The CDR3 is made up of 11 amino acids.

This rearrangement joins TRBV4-2 to TRBJ1-2. CDR1 is LGHNA, CDR2 YNFKEQ, per germline. CDR3 length equals 14 residues. CDR3 loop: CASAPSEGNYGYTF.

J is TRBJ2-7 and V is TRBV2; TCRdb gives TRBD1 as the D gene, but with no DNA this cannot be confirmed. The CDR3 contains 15 residues. Looked up from germline, CDR1 is SNHLY and CDR2 is FYNNEI. The CDR3 reads CASSESGGTYYEQYF. The variable domain in full, completed from reference TRBV2 and TRBJ2-7, reads EPEVTQTPSHQVTQMGQEVILRCVPISNHLYFYWYRQILGQKVEFLVSFYNNEISEKSEIFDDQFSVERPDGSNFTLKIRSTKLEDSAMYFCASSESGGTYYEQYFGPGTRLTVT.

This chain joins TRBV29-1 and TRBJ1-2; as DNA is missing, the TRBD1 call by TCRdb cannot be tested. This CDR3 is built from 12 residues. Germline CDR1 reads SQVTM; CDR2 reads ANQGSEA. The CDR3 reads CSVVREDSGYTF.

This chain joins TRBV11-3 and TRBJ2-1; checking the TCRdb D call of TRBD2 is not possible without DNA. This CDR3 is built from 15 residues. The germline gives CDR1 SGHNT, CDR2 YENEEA. The chain's CDR3 is CASSRLAGGYNEQFF.

The rearrangement joins TRBV5-1 to TRBJ2-3; TCRdb proposes TRBD1, but this gene call is untestable without DNA. The CDR3 is 15 amino acids. CDR1 and CDR2 from the germline V gene are SGHRS and YFSETQ. The CDR3 here is CASSLEGQGPDTQYF.

V and J are TRBV12-3 or TRBV12-4 and TRBJ2-2; TCRdb indicates TRBD2, and absent DNA this call remains unverified. This CDR3 is 19 amino acids long. CDR3 in amino acids: CASRPPSSSSGSSPGELFF.

V is TRBV12-3 or TRBV12-4 and J is TRBJ2-1. The CDR3 has 12 residues. CDR3 loop: CASSFSFLEQFF.

The chain carries TRBV29-1 and TRBJ2-7; the TCRdb D gene call, TRBD1, has no DNA to confirm it. Germline assignment: CDR1 SQVTM and CDR2 ANQGSEA. CDR3 length equals 12 residues. CDR3 residues: CSVRDRVYEQYF.

This CDR3 is CASSDSRSGANVLTF. V gene TRBV6-4 combines with J gene TRBJ2-6. Germline CDR1 reads MRHNA; CDR2 reads SNTAGT. The CDR3 has 15 residues.

This chain links TRBV7-9 with TRBJ2-3. Germline CDR1 SEHNR, CDR2 FQNEAQ (reference sequence). CDR3 length: 14 amino acids. CDR3 loop: CASSLLPAADTQYF.

The rearrangement uses TRBV4-3 and TRBJ2-3; TCRdb proposes TRBD2, but this gene call is untestable without DNA. Germline CDR1 LGHNA, CDR2 YSLEER. The CDR3 contains 14 residues. The CDR3 sequence: CASREGPATDTQYF.

The V and J genes are TRBV25-1 and TRBJ2-5; without DNA, the TCRdb call of TRBD1 cannot be checked. In germline, CDR1 is MGHDK, CDR2 SYGVNS. The CDR3 is made up of 14 amino acids. CDR3: CASSGLAGLETQYF.

This rearrangement joins TRBV1 to TRBJ2-1; TCRdb selects TRBD1, and the lack of DNA leaves this call unchecked. TRBV1 is classified as a pseudogene. This CDR3 region has 14 residues. CDR3 region: CTSSLRPGADEQFF.

The chain links TRBV20-1 to TRBJ1-2; TCRdb returns TRBD1, unconfirmable since there is no DNA. The CDR3 is 13 residues long. Germline CDR1 DFQATT, CDR2 SNEGSKA (reference sequence). The chain's CDR3 is CSASAGAVDGYTF.

The gene calls are TRBV28 and TRBJ2-5. The CDR3 extends over 11 amino acids. Germline V gene sequence: CDR1 MDHEN, CDR2 SYDVKM. CDR3 sequence reads: CASSPQETQYF.

This sequence joins TRBV19 and TRBJ1-1. Germline CDR1 is LNHDA and CDR2 is SQIVND (reference sequence). The CDR3 loop spans 12 amino acids. The CDR3 spells CASSGVNTEAFF.